This entry concerns a single T cell receptor beta chain. Its specificity is unknown. TCRdb fed the reads into MiXCR, producing one record per CDR3 protein. This sample has 700,000 to 900,000 distinct CDR3 sequences, with just under 30% found just once. Germline values: CDR1 MNHEY, CDR2 SMNVEV (reference sequence). The ends lost 4 bases at V and 5 bases at J; junction bases unmatched: 13. This CDR3 contains 17 residues. These data come from a study of T cell repertoires in cytomegalovirus infection. The sequencing used cultured CD8+ T cells from PBMCs, collected from culture after CMV antigen stimulation. The chain has TRBV27 and TRBJ2-1; 8 bases match TRBD2. The origin of this receptor is a human donor in good health (CMV status not recorded). Some clones in this sample may be carry-over from other donors' samples. The CDR3 nucleotides read TGTGCCAGCAGTTATGGGGTTTCGGGGGGGCTGGACAATGAGCAGTTCTTC. Translating gives CASSYGVSGGLDNEQFF.